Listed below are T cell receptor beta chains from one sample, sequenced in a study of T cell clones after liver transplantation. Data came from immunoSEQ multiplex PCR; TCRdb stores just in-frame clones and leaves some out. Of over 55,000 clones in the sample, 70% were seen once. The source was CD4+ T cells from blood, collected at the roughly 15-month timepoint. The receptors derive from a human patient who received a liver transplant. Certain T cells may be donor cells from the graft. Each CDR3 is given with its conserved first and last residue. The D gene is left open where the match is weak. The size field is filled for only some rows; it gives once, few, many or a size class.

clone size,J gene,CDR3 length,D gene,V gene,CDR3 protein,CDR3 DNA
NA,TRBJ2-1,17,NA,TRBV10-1,CASSEALRPSSYNEQFF,TGCGCCAGCAGTGAAGCGTTGCGGCCGAGCTCCTACAATGAGCAGTTCTTC
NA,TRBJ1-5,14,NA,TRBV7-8,CASSSSRGSQPQHF,TGTGCCAGCAGCTCAAGCCGGGGAAGTCAGCCCCAGCATTTT
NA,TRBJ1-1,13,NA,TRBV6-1,CASSEAGVLVAFF,TGTGCCAGCAGTGAAGCAGGGGTGCTGGTAGCTTTCTTT
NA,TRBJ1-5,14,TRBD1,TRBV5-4,CASSSTGSNQPQHF,TGTGCCAGCAGCTCGACAGGGTCCAATCAGCCCCAGCATTTT
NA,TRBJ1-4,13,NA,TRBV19,CASSRNKGEKLFF,TGTGCCAGTAGCAGGAATAAGGGAGAAAAACTGTTTTTT
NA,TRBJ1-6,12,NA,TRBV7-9,CASSFGGSPLHF,TGTGCCAGCAGCTTCGGCGGATCACCCCTCCACTTT
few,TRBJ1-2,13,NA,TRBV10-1,CASSESVFEGYTF,TGCGCCAGCAGTGAGTCGGTGTTCGAAGGCTACACCTTC
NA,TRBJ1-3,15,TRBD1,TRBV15,CATSREGGTGNTIYF,TGTGCCACCAGCAGAGAAGGGGGCACTGGAAACACCATATATTTT
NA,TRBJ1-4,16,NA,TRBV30,CAWTRGLGPTNEKLFF,TGTGCCTGGACTCGGGGACTGGGACCAACTAATGAAAAACTGTTTTTT
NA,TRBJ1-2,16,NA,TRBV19,CASSISLGSLNYGYTF,TGTGCCAGTAGTATATCTTTAGGGAGCCTTAACTATGGCTACACCTTC
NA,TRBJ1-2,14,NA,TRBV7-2,CASSPYISSYGYTF,TGTGCCAGCAGTCCTTACATCTCGAGTTATGGCTACACCTTC
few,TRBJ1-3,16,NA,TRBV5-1,CASSPDRPNSGNTIYF,TGCGCCAGCAGCCCAGACAGGCCCAACTCTGGAAACACCATATATTTT
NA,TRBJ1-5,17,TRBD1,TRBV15,CATSRAKDRGVYQPQHF,TGTGCCACCAGCAGAGCCAAGGACAGGGGGGTATATCAGCCCCAGCATTTT
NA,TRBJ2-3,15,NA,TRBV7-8,CASSLDGMGTDTQYF,TGTGCCAGCAGCTTAGATGGTATGGGCACGGATACGCAGTATTTT
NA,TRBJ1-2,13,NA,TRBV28,CASRQPGPYGYTF,TGTGCCAGCAGGCAACCGGGACCCTATGGCTACACCTTC
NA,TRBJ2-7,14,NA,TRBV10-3,CAISESSTSYEQYF,TGTGCCATCAGTGAGTCGTCCACTTCCTACGAGCAGTACTTC
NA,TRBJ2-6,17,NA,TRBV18,CASSLAHGPSGANVLTF,TGTGCCAGCTCACTAGCTCATGGGCCCTCTGGGGCCAACGTCCTGACTTTC
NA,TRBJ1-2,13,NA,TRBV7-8,CASSSGVGYGYTF,TGTGCCAGCAGCTCCGGGGTTGGCTATGGCTACACCTTC
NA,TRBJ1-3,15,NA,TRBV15,CATSRDVSIGNTIYF,TGTGCCACCAGCAGAGATGTCAGTATTGGAAACACCATATATTTT
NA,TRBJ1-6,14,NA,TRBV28,CATLSPGVGSPLHF,TGTGCCACACTCTCCCCGGGGGTAGGATCACCCCTCCACTTT
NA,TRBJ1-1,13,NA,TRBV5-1,CASSPQGNTEAFF,TGCGCCAGCAGCCCACAGGGGAACACTGAAGCTTTCTTT
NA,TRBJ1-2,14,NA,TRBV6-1,CASSAMHGPYGYTF,TGTGCCAGCAGTGCTATGCACGGCCCCTATGGCTACACCTTC
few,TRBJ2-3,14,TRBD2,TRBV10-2,CASSSGSGADTQYF,TGCGCCAGCAGTAGCGGGAGTGGCGCAGATACGCAGTATTTT
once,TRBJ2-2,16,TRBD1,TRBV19,CAISPGDRTNTGELFF,TGTGCCATTTCGCCCGGGGACAGGACGAACACCGGGGAGCTGTTTTTT
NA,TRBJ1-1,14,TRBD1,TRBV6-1,CASSLSGTDTEAFF,TGTGCCAGCAGCCTCAGTGGGACAGACACTGAAGCTTTCTTT